The 24 T cell receptor beta chains presented below share a single source sample, sequenced in a study of blood T cell repertoires in COVID-19. Profiling relied on immunoSEQ multiplex PCR, and the TCRdb table lists in-frame clones only, not all of them. The repertoire has 170,000 or so clones, approximately 87% of them found once; the top ten carry 0.8% to 1%. Sequencing was carried out using peripheral blood. These receptors originate from a woman between 18 and 29 years old who had recovered from COVID-19.

The chain has TRBV11-2 and TRBJ2-7, with D perhaps matching TRBD2 (6 bases). CDR1 is SGHAT, CDR2 FQNNGV, per germline. Deletions cut 8 bases from V and 6 bases from J, with 8 bases between. The CDR3 is 10 amino acids. DNA of the CDR3: TGTGCCAGCGGGCGGGGCGAGCAGTACTTC. Translation: CASGRGEQYF.

This chain joins TRBV9 and TRBJ1-2; 10 nucleotides agree with TRBD1. Germline-derived CDR1 and CDR2 are SGDLS and YYNGEE. This CDR3 spans 15 amino acids. With 4 bases clipped from V and 7 bases from J, the junction kept 10 bases outside the gene matches. The DNA of the CDR3 is TGTGCCAGCAGCCCTCGGGGGGGGACAGGGGTTGGCTACACCTTC. Translating gives CASSPRGGTGVGYTF.

CDR3 loop: CASSPASRSSYEQYF. The CDR3 DNA is TGTGCCAGCAGCCCGGCTAGCAGGAGCTCCTACGAGCAGTACTTC. The J gene is TRBJ2-7, the V gene TRBV5-5; a possible D gene is TRBD2 (5 bases). The germline gives CDR1 SGHKS, CDR2 YYEKEE (reference sequence). Trimming removed 4 bases from V and 0 bases from J, with 14 bases in between. The CDR3 has 15 residues.

This clone was picked up a small number of times. The V call is TRBV5-5, the J call TRBJ1-1, with D tentatively TRBD1 (6 bases). The CDR3 sequence is 17 residues long. V lost 0 bases, J lost 0 bases, and 15 bases lay in between. Germline V gene lookup returns CDR1 SGHKS and CDR2 YYEKEE (reference sequence). The CDR3 bases are TGTGCCAGCAGCTTGGCCCCTCAGGGGACGATGAACACTGAAGCTTTCTTT. This gives the protein CASSLAPQGTMNTEAFF.

This clone was observed once. The rearrangement uses TRBV9 and TRBJ1-5; unclear D gene. CDR1 is SGDLS, CDR2 YYNGEE, per germline. V lost 0 bases, J lost 9 bases, and 13 bases lay in between. The CDR3 has 14 residues. This chain's CDR3 is CASSVEAAGGPQHF. CDR3 coding DNA: TGTGCCAGCAGCGTAGAGGCCGCCGGAGGGCCCCAGCATTTT.

This chain links TRBV7-2 with TRBJ1-6; 9 bases are shared with TRBD1. The CDR3 runs 17 residues. Trimming removed 3 bases from V and 3 bases from J; junction bases left unmatched: 6. In germline, CDR1 is SGHTA, CDR2 FQGNSA. The CDR3 protein is CASSLTQGANYNSPLHF. As DNA, the CDR3 is TGTGCCAGCAGCTTGACACAGGGGGCAAACTATAATTCACCCCTCCACTTT.

The genes are TRBV7-9 and TRBJ1-2, with D tentatively TRBD1 (6 bases). CDR3 size: 15 residues. Germline CDR1 SEHNR, CDR2 FQNEAQ (reference sequence). The V gene lost 5 bases and the J gene lost 4 bases, with 17 bases spanning the gap. CDR3: CASSTTGHRSYGYTF. The CDR3 DNA sequence: TGTGCCAGCAGCACCACGGGACACCGGAGCTATGGCTACACCTTC.

This clone was seen once. The V and J genes are TRBV6-6 and TRBJ1-1; 10 bases fit TRBD1. Germline trimming cut 5 bases from V and 6 bases from J; bases unmatched to any gene: 21. The CDR3 covers 19 residues. Germline-derived CDR1 and CDR2 are MNHNY and SVGAGI (reference sequence). In nucleotides, the CDR3 is TGTGCCAGCAGTCCTCCCAGACCCGGGACAGGGGCTTCGACCTCTGAAGCTTTCTTT. It codes for CASSPPRPGTGASTSEAFF.

The V and J genes are TRBV5-1 and TRBJ2-5, with D uncertain. V was trimmed by 0 bases and J by 12 bases, leaving 12 bases between them. Germline CDR1 is SGHRS and CDR2 is YFSETQ. This CDR3 has 12 residues. The CDR3 DNA reads TGCGCCAGCAGCTTGGGGCTAGATAGGAAGTACTTC. Protein sequence: CASSLGLDRKYF.

The chain uses TRBV3-1 (or the pseudogene TRBV3-2) and TRBJ1-2, with 7 bases aligning to TRBD1. This CDR3 is 13 amino acids long. The V gene's germline CDR1 is LGHDT and CDR2 YNNKEL (reference sequence). V trimming: 5 bases; J trimming: 8 bases; junction bases outside the gene matches: 8. CDR3 in amino acids: CASSNRQGGGYTF. The DNA for the CDR3 is TGTGCCAGCAGCAATCGACAGGGAGGCGGCTACACCTTC.

The rearrangement uses TRBV5-6 and TRBJ1-3; D might be TRBD1 (6 bases). The CDR3 has 19 residues. The ends were cut back, 4 bases at V and 0 bases at J, with 23 bases in the middle. Germline CDR1 reads SGHDT; CDR2 reads YYEEEE. CDR3: CASSPTNHRVKGSGNTIYF. In nucleotides, the CDR3 is TGTGCCAGCAGCCCTACAAATCACAGGGTAAAGGGCTCTGGAAACACCATATATTTT.

V is TRBV4-3 and J is TRBJ2-1, with 10 bases lining up with TRBD2. This CDR3 has 16 amino acids. J lost 7 bases, V lost 0 bases, and 6 bases had no gene match. Germline V lookup: CDR1 LGHNA, CDR2 YSLEER. As DNA, the CDR3 is TGCGCCAGCAGCCAAGAACCCAGCGGGGGGGGGAATGAGCAGTTCTTC. Its translation is CASSQEPSGGGNEQFF.

The chain links TRBV5-8 to TRBJ1-1; 10 bases fit TRBD1. CDR1 and CDR2 from the germline V gene are SGHTS and YDEGEE. This CDR3 is built from 14 residues. V gave up 2 bases and J gave up 5 bases; unmatched junction bases: 3. Here the CDR3 DNA reads TGTGCCAGCAGCTTTTCGGACAGGGGGACTGAAGCTTTCTTT. It codes for CASSFSDRGTEAFF.

The J gene is TRBJ2-4, the V gene TRBV5-4; no reliable D call. V lost 3 bases, J lost 1 base, and 11 bases lay in between. CDR3 length: 15 residues. Germline-derived CDR1 and CDR2 are SGHNT and YYREEE (reference sequence). The CDR3 sequence: CASSSRPVAKNIQYF. The DNA for the CDR3 is TGTGCCAGCAGCTCACGCCCGGTTGCCAAAAACATTCAGTACTTC.

On this clone itself: Other nucleotide sequences in the sample specify the same CDR3. J is TRBJ2-7 and V is TRBV5-4; 9 nucleotides line up with TRBD2. V was pared by 1 base and J by 2 bases, with 4 bases of the junction left unmatched. The CDR3 contains 15 residues. The germline V gene has CDR1 SGHNT and CDR2 YYREEE (reference sequence). The CDR3, as DNA: TGTGCCAGCAGCTTGTTACCTAGCGGGGCCTACGAGCAGTACTTC. It yields the protein CASSLLPSGAYEQYF. The full variable domain, completed using reference TRBV5-4 and TRBJ2-7, is ETGVTQSPTHLIKTRGQQVTLRCSSQSGHNTVSWYQQALGQGPQFIFQYYREEENGRGNFPPRFSGLQFPNYSSELNVNALELDDSALYLCASSLLPSGAYEQYFGPGTRLTVT.

The rearrangement links TRBV6-5 to TRBJ1-3; TRBD1 matches at 7 bases. V trimming: 7 bases; J trimming: 0 bases; junction bases outside the gene matches: 6. Germline values: CDR1 MNHEY, CDR2 SVGAGI. The CDR3 consists of 15 residues. The CDR3 region has the DNA TGTGCCAGCACCAAACAGGGGAGCTCTGGAAACACCATATATTTT. Translation: CASTKQGSSGNTIYF.

This clone was observed a single time. The chain employs TRBV7-2 and TRBJ2-6; possible D gene TRBD2, 6 bases. V was pared by 3 bases and J by 5 bases, with 11 bases between. The length of the CDR3 is 15 residues. Per germline, CDR1 SGHTA and CDR2 FQGNSA. The CDR3 DNA follows: TGTGCCAGCAGCTTCAGTGGGAGGCGGGCCAACGTCCTGACTTTC. Protein: CASSFSGRRANVLTF.

This clone was observed a handful of times. The same CDR3 can be traced to other DNA sequences in this sample. The chain couples TRBV19 to TRBJ1-1; D is ambiguous. Trimming pared 6 bases from V and 2 bases from J, leaving 10 bases between. This CDR3 region has 13 residues. CDR1 LNHDA and CDR2 SQIVND come from the germline V gene (reference sequence). This CDR3 reads CASRTLSNTEAFF. CDR3 DNA: TGTGCCAGTAGGACCCTTAGCAACACTGAAGCTTTCTTT.

The J gene is TRBJ1-5, the V gene TRBV3-1 (or the pseudogene TRBV3-2); D possibly corresponds to TRBD1 (6 bases). Per the germline V gene, CDR1 is LGHDT and CDR2 is YNNKEL (reference sequence). This CDR3 has 19 residues. The V and J ends lost 4 bases and 5 bases respectively, with 27 bases between them. The CDR3 DNA sequence: TGTGCCAGCAGCCCATCTTTAGGCGAGTGGGGGCATTCTTATCAGCCCCAGCATTTT. Translating gives CASSPSLGEWGHSYQPQHF.

This chain connects TRBV7-6 to TRBJ1-1; 7 bases are shared with TRBD1. V shed 4 bases and J 3 bases; nucleotides not matched to a gene: 2. The germline V gene encodes CDR1 SGHVS and CDR2 FNYEAQ. The CDR3 runs to 13 residues. Written as DNA, the CDR3 is TGTGCCAGCAGCTCCGACAGGGACACTGAAGCTTTCTTT. Protein product: CASSSDRDTEAFF.

This chain joins TRBV7-9 and TRBJ1-1; D is uncertain. The CDR3 spans 15 residues. CDR1 and CDR2 from the germline V gene are SEHNR and FQNEAQ (reference sequence). Trimming left V 3 bases short and J 0 bases short, with 11 bases between. The CDR3 here is CASSFSNSLNTEAFF. The CDR3 DNA reads as TGTGCCAGCAGCTTTTCGAACAGTCTGAACACTGAAGCTTTCTTT. The entire variable domain, with the rest obtained from reference TRBV7-9 and TRBJ1-1, is as follows: DTGVSQNPRHKITKRGQNVTFRCDPISEHNRLYWYRQTLGQGPEFLTYFQNEAQLEKSRLLSDRFSAERPKGSFSTLEIQRTEQGDSAMYLCASSFSNSLNTEAFFGQGTRLTVV.

This clone was recorded once. The chain couples TRBV7-2 to TRBJ2-3; the match to TRBD2 covers 8 bases. The CDR3 contains 12 residues. The germline CDR1 and CDR2 sequences are SGHTA and FQGNSA. The V and J ends lost 2 bases and 12 bases, in that order; junction bases with no gene match: 4. CDR3 sequence (DNA): TGTGCCAGCAGCTTACGTAGCGGGGCCCAGTATTTT. Translation gives CASSLRSGAQYF.

The CDR3 nucleotides read TGTGCCAGCAGCCAAGATCGGAGCGGGGGCCGCACAGATACGCAGTATTTT. Amino acid sequence: CASSQDRSGGRTDTQYF. The J gene is TRBJ2-3, the V gene TRBV3-1 (or the pseudogene TRBV3-2); TRBD2 agrees at 8 bases. The CDR3 covers 17 residues. The germline CDR1 and CDR2 sequences are LGHDT and YNNKEL (reference sequence). With V trimmed by 0 bases and J by 1 base, 6 bases remained unmatched.

The CDR3 reads CASSLDRGLNTEAFF. The CDR3 nucleotides read TGTGCCAGCAGTCTAGACAGGGGGCTGAACACTGAAGCTTTCTTT. The chain has TRBV7-9 and TRBJ1-1; 10 bases agree with TRBD1. CDR1 SEHNR and CDR2 FQNEAQ come from the germline V gene (reference sequence). The CDR3 length is 15 residues. V dropped 6 bases and J dropped 0; count of bases not matched to a gene: 4.